These 10 T cell receptor beta chains originate from one sample sequenced in a study of T cells in Graves' hyperthyroidism and ophthalmopathy. Authors of the study amplified TCR beta CDR3 regions from RNA transcripts. The HTBI primer set was used in a first-round RT-PCR of the TCR CDR3. Using its own MiXCR run on the multiplex PCR reads, TCRdb lists one record per CDR3 protein. The table shows about 640,000 distinct CDR3 sequences, with roughly 20% occurring only once. The sample taken for sequencing was blood. Receptors originate from a man aged 30 to 45 with Graves' ophthalmopathy.

Only a few counts were recorded for this clonotype. The rearrangement joins TRBV11-2 to TRBJ1-5, with TRBD1 as a possible D gene (5 bases). The V gene lost 5 bases and the J gene lost 7 bases, with 21 bases spanning the gap. Germline loops: CDR1 SGHAT, CDR2 FQNNGV. The length of the CDR3 is 16 residues. The DNA for the CDR3 is TGTGCCAGCAGCCCACGGCAGGAAAGGGGAGACCAGCCCCAGCATTTT. It translates to CASSPRQERGDQPQHF.

The genes are TRBV6-2 or TRBV6-3 and TRBJ2-2; no definite D call. V lost 7 bases and J lost 0, with 9 bases in between. Germline CDR1 reads MNHEY; CDR2 reads SVGEGT. There are 14 residues in the CDR3. CDR3 region: CASTRSANTGELFF. CDR3 nucleotide sequence: TGTGCCAGCACCAGGTCGGCGAACACCGGGGAGCTGTTTTTT.

This clonotype showed up just a few times. This chain uses TRBV7-9 with TRBJ2-3; D not certain. V shed 6 bases and J shed 4 bases, with 5 bases lying between them. The germline V gene encodes CDR1 SEHNR and CDR2 FQNEAQ (reference sequence). CDR3 length: 11 residues. CDR3 coding DNA: TGTGCCAGCAGTGCCGCAGATACGCAGTATTTT. It encodes CASSAADTQYF.

This clonotype was counted a few times. The chain combines TRBV7-9 with TRBJ2-3; 12 positions match TRBD2. Germline V gene lookup returns CDR1 SEHNR and CDR2 FQNEAQ (reference sequence). The length of the CDR3 is 20 residues. With 6 bases clipped from V and 0 bases from J, the junction kept 16 bases outside the gene matches. The CDR3: CASRPITTSGRAYSTDTQYF. For the CDR3, the DNA is TGTGCCAGCAGACCCATCACGACTAGCGGGAGAGCTTATAGCACAGATACGCAGTATTTT. Full variable domain (outside the CDR3, taken from reference TRBV7-9 and TRBJ2-3): DTGVSQNPRHKITKRGQNVTFRCDPISEHNRLYWYRQTLGQGPEFLTYFQNEAQLEKSRLLSDRFSAERPKGSFSTLEIQRTEQGDSAMYLCASRPITTSGRAYSTDTQYFGPGTRLTVL.

Regarding this clonotype: The CDR3 does not close with the conserved phenylalanine or tryptophan, likely indicating a read error. V and J are TRBV20-1 and TRBJ1-2; D unresolved. The germline V gene has CDR1 DFQATT and CDR2 SNEGSKA (reference sequence). The CDR3 contains 15 residues. CDR3 loop: CSARGGWAPNYGYTL. Written as DNA, the CDR3 is TGCAGTGCGAGAGGCGGATGGGCGCCTAACTATGGCTACACCCTC.

This clonotype was seen a handful of times. The chain has TRBV3-1 and TRBJ2-2; D remains ambiguous. The ends were cut back, 1 base at V and 2 bases at J, with 8 bases in the middle. The CDR3 runs to 15 residues. Germline loops: CDR1 LGHDT, CDR2 YNNKEL (reference sequence). As DNA, the CDR3 is TGTGCCAGCAGCCAAGTCGGGCTCAACACCGGGGAGCTGTTTTTT. The encoded protein is CASSQVGLNTGELFF.

The rearrangement links TRBV5-6 to TRBJ1-4; tentatively, D is TRBD1 (5 bases). CDR1 SGHDT and CDR2 YYEEEE come from the germline V gene. The length of the CDR3 is 15 residues. V lost 4 bases to trimming and J lost 6 bases, with 16 bases between them. The CDR3 here is CASSPRARVDEKLFF. In DNA, the CDR3 is TGTGCCAGCAGCCCGAGGGCCAGGGTGGATGAAAAACTGTTTTTT. Drawing the rest from reference TRBV5-6 and TRBJ1-4, the complete variable domain is DAGVTQSPTHLIKTRGQQVTLRCSPKSGHDTVSWYQQALGQGPQFIFQYYEEEERQRGNFPDRFSGHQFPNYSSELNVNALLLGDSALYLCASSPRARVDEKLFFGSGTQLSVL.

This clonotype turned up a few times. The genes are TRBV29-1 and TRBJ2-5; tentatively, D is TRBD1 (6 bases). V dropped 3 bases and J dropped 5 bases, with 13 bases sitting between them. The CDR3 has 13 residues. Germline CDR1 is SQVTM and CDR2 is ANQGSEA. CDR3: CSVELGGVETQYF. The CDR3 DNA sequence: TGCAGCGTTGAGCTTGGGGGCGTGGAGACCCAGTACTTC. Together with reference TRBV29-1 and TRBJ2-5, the CDR3 gives the full variable domain: SAVISQKPSRDICQRGTSLTIQCQVDSQVTMMFWYRQQPGQSLTLIATANQGSEATYESGFVIDKFPISRPNLTFSTLTVSNMSPEDSSIYLCSVELGGVETQYFGPGTRLLVL.

This clonotype was detected a few times. The chain carries TRBV4-1 and TRBJ1-1; the D is unclear. The CDR3 is 15 residues long. V lost 0 bases and J 0 bases, leaving 8 bases between the germline ends. CDR1 and CDR2 from the germline V gene are MGHRA and YSYEKL. CDR3 nucleotide sequence: TGCGCCAGCAGCCAAGAGCCGGGGATGAACACTGAAGCTTTCTTT. Encoded protein: CASSQEPGMNTEAFF.

This clonotype showed up just a few times. CDR3 loop: CASSFLDSYQPQHF. The CDR3 DNA is TGTGCCAGCAGTTTTTTGGACAGTTATCAGCCCCAGCATTTT. The V call is TRBV28, the J call TRBJ1-5; tentatively, D is TRBD1 (6 bases). The CDR3 has 14 amino acids. Trimming removed 3 bases at V and 5 bases at J, with 11 bases between. Germline lookup yields CDR1 MDHEN and CDR2 SYDVKM.